This TCR beta chain is from a study of T cell repertoires in aging, cancer and after chemotherapy. Whole-study findings and limits: Loss of evenness, beyond lost richness, contributed to age-related TCR diversity decline in cancer patients. Untreated cancer patients had significantly lower blood TCR diversity than age-matched healthy donors.

The template was genomic DNA from peripheral blood, not RNA. A word on this clonotype: Its antigen remains unidentified.

Germline CDR1 reads SGHVS; CDR2 reads FNYEAQ. The CDR3 is made up of 19 amino acids. Trimming removed 0 bases from V and 3 bases from J, with 20 bases in between. A mixed TRB-A/B primer pool amplified rearranged TRB by multiplex touch-down PCR. TCRdb processed the multiplex PCR reads anew with MiXCR; each CDR3 protein has one entry. The sample lists approximately 2,500 distinct CDR3 sequences; over 60% were seen once. Material for sequencing was blood. This receptor was taken from a human donor with a solid tumor. The chain combines TRBV7-6 with TRBJ2-2; the D call may be TRBD1 or TRBD2 (7 bases each). The CDR3 coding sequence is TGTGCCAGCAGCTTAGCGTCGGCCGGGGGAGGGGGCTACACCGGGGAGCTGTTTTTT. Protein: CASSLASAGGGGYTGELFF.